The 19 T cell receptor beta chains below were found in one sample sequenced in a study of blood T cell repertoires in COVID-19. Here immunoSEQ multiplex PCR was the method, and the copy in TCRdb shows in-frame clones only, minus some. The sample holds roughly 160,000 clones, around three quarters seen once. Sample: PBMCs or T cells enriched from blood (not recorded which). Receptors were obtained from a woman aged 70-85 years in a cohort exposed to, infected with or recovered from COVID-19 (not recorded which).

V is TRBV19 and J is TRBJ1-1, with 7 bases that match TRBD1. Germline V gives CDR1 LNHDA, CDR2 SQIVND (reference sequence). The CDR3 sequence is 15 residues long. V was clipped by 3 bases and J by 0 bases; unmatched bases: 4. The CDR3, as DNA: TGTGCCAGTAGTATGCCGGGACAGATGAACACTGAAGCTTTCTTT. Its translation: CASSMPGQMNTEAFF.

This sequence joins TRBV12-3 or TRBV12-4 and TRBJ1-1; D is ambiguous. This CDR3 is built from 13 residues. V dropped 6 bases and J dropped 5 bases, with 13 bases sitting between them. This CDR3 is CASSDTTVTEAFF. The CDR3 nucleotides are TGTGCCAGCAGCGACACGACGGTGACTGAAGCTTTCTTT.

The CDR3 loop is CASSDPPGLTKGYTF. The DNA for the CDR3 is TGCGCCAGCAGCGACCCTCCGGGACTAACAAAAGGCTACACCTTC. This chain uses TRBV5-1 with TRBJ1-2, with a possible D match to TRBD1 (5 bases). The CDR3 contains 15 residues. V lost 4 bases to trimming and J lost 8 bases, with 21 bases between them. Germline V gene sequence: CDR1 SGHRS, CDR2 YFSETQ. The full variable domain, with the rest looked up from reference TRBV5-1 and TRBJ1-2, is KAGVTQTPRYLIKTRGQQVTLSCSPISGHRSVSWYQQTPGQGLQFLFEYFSETQRNKGNFPGRFSGRQFSNSRSEMNVSTLELGDSALYLCASSDPPGLTKGYTFGSGTRLTVV.

This clone has just a few counts. The chain links TRBV11-1 to TRBJ2-2; D gene ambiguous. The germline V gene has CDR1 SGHAT and CDR2 FQDESV (reference sequence). The CDR3 is made up of 13 amino acids. V was shortened by 5 bases and J by 0 bases, with 4 bases between the two germline ends. The CDR3 spells CASSPTNTGELFF. The CDR3 DNA is TGTGCCAGCAGCCCAACGAACACCGGGGAGCTGTTTTTT.

In this sample, this clone turned up a few times. This chain joins TRBV19 and TRBJ2-7, with 7 bases fitting TRBD1. The germline V gene has CDR1 LNHDA and CDR2 SQIVND (reference sequence). V trimming: 7 bases; J trimming: 0 bases; junction bases outside the gene matches: 3. This CDR3 region has 13 residues. In nucleotides, the CDR3 is TGTGCCAGTAACCGGGACAGCTCCTACGAGCAGTACTTC. Its translation is CASNRDSSYEQYF.

The V call is TRBV29-1, the J call TRBJ2-5; no definite D call. The CDR3 covers 12 residues. CDR1 and CDR2 from the germline V gene are SQVTM and ANQGSEA. The V end was cut by 4 bases, the J end by 2 bases, with 8 bases between. The CDR3 region has the DNA TGCAGCGTTGGTGCGGCACAAGAGACCCAGTACTTC. This encodes CSVGAAQETQYF.

The V gene is TRBV5-3, the J gene TRBJ1-5; no clear D gene. TRBV5-3 is an open reading frame whose function is uncertain. This CDR3 has 15 residues. Trimming removed 4 bases from V and 0 bases from J, with 11 bases in between. In DNA, the CDR3 is TGTGCCAGAAGCACGCAGAGGGCTAGCAATCAGCCCCAGCATTTT. Residues: CARSTQRASNQPQHF.

The table lists this clone with a few counts. V gene TRBV7-8 combines with J gene TRBJ2-3; maybe TRBD1 (5 bases). The CDR3 consists of 13 residues. Trimming removed 3 bases from V and 4 bases from J, with 8 bases in between. Germline CDR1 reads SGHVS; CDR2 reads FQNEAQ. The CDR3 coding sequence is TGTGCCAGCAGCTTCCGACAGTCAGATACGCAGTATTTT. It codes for CASSFRQSDTQYF.

This chain links TRBV11-3 with TRBJ1-1, with D unresolved. Deletions cut 0 bases from V and 2 bases from J, with 7 bases between. Per the germline V gene, CDR1 is SGHNT and CDR2 is YENEEA. The CDR3 length is 14 residues. In DNA form, the CDR3 reads TGTGCCAGCAGCTTAGATGGGCCCAACACTGAAGCTTTCTTT. Its protein product is CASSLDGPNTEAFF.

V gene TRBV5-4 combines with J gene TRBJ2-7; TRBD1 matches 11 bases. After removal of 3 bases from V and 5 bases from J, the junction contained 10 bases not matched to a gene. In germline, CDR1 is SGHNT, CDR2 YYREEE (reference sequence). The length of the CDR3 is 16 residues. CDR3 residues: CASSSPDRGRRDEQYF. CDR3 nucleotides: TGTGCCAGCAGCTCCCCGGACAGGGGGCGTAGAGACGAGCAGTACTTC. Full variable domain (rest looked up from reference TRBV5-4 and TRBJ2-7): ETGVTQSPTHLIKTRGQQVTLRCSSQSGHNTVSWYQQALGQGPQFIFQYYREEENGRGNFPPRFSGLQFPNYSSELNVNALELDDSALYLCASSSPDRGRRDEQYFGPGTRLTVT.

The chain couples TRBV28 to TRBJ2-6; TRBD1 agrees at 7 bases. V was clipped by 6 bases and J by 2 bases; unmatched bases: 7. The length of the CDR3 is 16 residues. Germline assignment: CDR1 MDHEN and CDR2 SYDVKM. The CDR3 coding sequence is TGTGCCAGCAGCCCAATCAGGGGGACTGGGGCCAACGTCCTGACTTTC. Its translation: CASSPIRGTGANVLTF.

The J gene is TRBJ1-1, the V gene TRBV18; the D gene is possibly TRBD1 (6 bases). This CDR3 is 13 amino acids long. From germline, CDR1 is KGHSH and CDR2 LQKENI. V was clipped by 3 bases and J by 4 bases, with 9 bases between them. The CDR3 nucleotides read TGTGCCAGCTCACCGCTCAGGGGCACTGAAGCTTTCTTT. This gives the protein CASSPLRGTEAFF.

This chain links TRBV5-4 with TRBJ1-2; 11 nucleotides agree with TRBD1. After removal of 4 bases from V and 4 bases from J, the junction contained 15 bases not matched to a gene. This CDR3 spans 18 amino acids. Germline V gene lookup returns CDR1 SGHNT and CDR2 YYREEE (reference sequence). This CDR3 reads CASSVPPGQGVVRYGYTF. In nucleotides, the CDR3 is TGTGCCAGCAGCGTCCCCCCGGGACAGGGGGTAGTACGCTATGGCTACACCTTC. Combining the CDR3 with reference TRBV5-4 and TRBJ1-2 gives the whole variable domain ETGVTQSPTHLIKTRGQQVTLRCSSQSGHNTVSWYQQALGQGPQFIFQYYREEENGRGNFPPRFSGLQFPNYSSELNVNALELDDSALYLCASSVPPGQGVVRYGYTFGSGTRLTVV.

V is TRBV2 and J is TRBJ2-6; D remains ambiguous. Looked up from germline, CDR1 is SNHLY and CDR2 is FYNNEI. The V and J ends lost 2 bases and 0 bases respectively, with 5 bases between them. There are 15 residues in the CDR3. CDR3: CASSEFSSGANVLTF. CDR3 coding DNA: TGTGCCAGCAGTGAATTCAGCTCTGGGGCCAACGTCCTGACTTTC.

The chain uses TRBV19 and TRBJ1-5; the D gene is possibly TRBD1 (5 bases). Germline V gives CDR1 LNHDA, CDR2 SQIVND (reference sequence). This CDR3 contains 15 residues. V shed 3 bases and J shed 0 bases, with 9 bases lying between them. The CDR3 sequence: CASSMGLHSNQPQHF. CDR3 in DNA: TGTGCCAGTAGTATGGGGCTGCATAGCAATCAGCCCCAGCATTTT.

V is TRBV3-1 (or the pseudogene TRBV3-2) and J is TRBJ1-6; unclear D gene. V lost 1 base and J 9 bases, leaving 10 bases between the germline ends. This CDR3 is built from 14 residues. Looked up from germline, CDR1 is LGHDT and CDR2 is YNNKEL (reference sequence). CDR3 sequence: CASSQGRESSPLHF. In DNA, the CDR3 is TGTGCCAGCAGCCAAGGAAGGGAGAGTTCACCCCTCCACTTT.

This rearrangement joins TRBV11-2 to TRBJ2-2; 7 bases align to TRBD1. This CDR3 is 14 amino acids long. The germline V gene has CDR1 SGHAT and CDR2 FQNNGV. The trim removed 2 bases at V and 4 bases at J, leaving 1 base unmatched. The CDR3 DNA reads TGTGCCAGCAGCTTATCAGGGGGCACCGGGGAGCTGTTTTTT. Translation gives CASSLSGGTGELFF.

This clone appeared a few times. CDR3 sequence (DNA): TGTGCCAGCAGCTTAAGGAGGACTTCACCCCTCCACTTT. Translating it yields CASSLRRTSPLHF. V and J are TRBV7-3 and TRBJ1-6; D gene ambiguous. CDR3 size: 13 residues. V lost 1 base, J lost 9 bases, and 7 bases lay in between. Germline assignment: CDR1 SGHTA and CDR2 FQGTGA.

This clone appeared a single time. The rearrangement joins TRBV28 to TRBJ1-1; weak D call: TRBD1 (6 bases). There are 14 residues in the CDR3. V was shortened by 3 bases and J by 6 bases, with 14 bases between the two germline ends. Germline V lookup: CDR1 MDHEN, CDR2 SYDVKM. CDR3 nucleotides: TGTGCCAGCAGTTTGGTAGGGGGTAGGGCTGAAGCTTTCTTT. Translated: CASSLVGGRAEAFF.